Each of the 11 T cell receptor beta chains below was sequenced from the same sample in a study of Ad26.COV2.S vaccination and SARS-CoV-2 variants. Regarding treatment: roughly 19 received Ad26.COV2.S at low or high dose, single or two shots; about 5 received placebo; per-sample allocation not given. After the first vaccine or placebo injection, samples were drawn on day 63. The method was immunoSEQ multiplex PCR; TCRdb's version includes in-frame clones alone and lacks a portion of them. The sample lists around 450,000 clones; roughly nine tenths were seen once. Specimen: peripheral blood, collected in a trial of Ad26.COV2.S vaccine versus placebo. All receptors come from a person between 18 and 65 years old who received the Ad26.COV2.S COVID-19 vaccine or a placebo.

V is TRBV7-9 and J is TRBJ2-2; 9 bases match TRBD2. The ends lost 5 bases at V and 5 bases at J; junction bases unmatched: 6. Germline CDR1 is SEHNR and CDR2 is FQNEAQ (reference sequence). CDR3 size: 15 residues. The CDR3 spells CASSGSGRGTGELFF. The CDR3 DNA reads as TGTGCCAGCAGCGGTAGCGGGAGAGGTACCGGGGAGCTGTTTTTT.

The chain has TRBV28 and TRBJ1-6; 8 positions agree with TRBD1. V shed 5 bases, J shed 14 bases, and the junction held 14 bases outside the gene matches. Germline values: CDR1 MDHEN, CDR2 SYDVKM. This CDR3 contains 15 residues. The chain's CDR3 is CASSPGQGGSKALHF. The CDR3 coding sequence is TGTGCCAGCAGTCCCGGACAGGGAGGGAGTAAGGCCCTCCACTTT.

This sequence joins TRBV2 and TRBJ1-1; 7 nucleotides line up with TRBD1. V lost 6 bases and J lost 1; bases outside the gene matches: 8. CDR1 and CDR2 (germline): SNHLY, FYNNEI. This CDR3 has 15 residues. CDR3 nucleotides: TGTGCCAGCAGACCGTACGGGACAGCGAACACTGAAGCTTTCTTT. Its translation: CASRPYGTANTEAFF. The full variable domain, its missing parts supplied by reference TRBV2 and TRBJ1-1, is EPEVTQTPSHQVTQMGQEVILRCVPISNHLYFYWYRQILGQKVEFLVSFYNNEISEKSEIFDDQFSVERPDGSNFTLKIRSTKLEDSAMYFCASRPYGTANTEAFFGQGTRLTVV.

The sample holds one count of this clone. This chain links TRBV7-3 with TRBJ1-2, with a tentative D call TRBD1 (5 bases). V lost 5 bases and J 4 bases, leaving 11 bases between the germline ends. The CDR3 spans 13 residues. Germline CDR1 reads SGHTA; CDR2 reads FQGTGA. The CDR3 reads CASSPGPSYGYTF. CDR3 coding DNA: TGTGCCAGCAGCCCGGGACCGAGCTATGGCTACACCTTC.

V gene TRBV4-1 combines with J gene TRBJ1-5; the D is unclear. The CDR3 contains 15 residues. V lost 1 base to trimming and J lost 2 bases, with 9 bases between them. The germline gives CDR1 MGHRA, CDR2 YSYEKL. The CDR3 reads CASSQVGEGNQPQHF. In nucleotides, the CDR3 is TGCGCCAGCAGCCAAGTCGGGGAGGGCAATCAGCCCCAGCATTTT.

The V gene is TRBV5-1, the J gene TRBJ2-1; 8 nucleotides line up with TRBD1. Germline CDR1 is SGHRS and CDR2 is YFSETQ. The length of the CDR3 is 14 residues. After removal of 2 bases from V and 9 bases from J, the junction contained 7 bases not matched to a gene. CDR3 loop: CASSFGQGRSEQFF. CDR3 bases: TGCGCCAGCAGCTTCGGACAGGGAAGGAGTGAGCAGTTCTTC.

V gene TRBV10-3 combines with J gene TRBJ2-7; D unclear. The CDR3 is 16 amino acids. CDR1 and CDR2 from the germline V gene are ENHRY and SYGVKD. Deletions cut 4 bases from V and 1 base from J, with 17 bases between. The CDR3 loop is CAISGVLAKSSYEQYF. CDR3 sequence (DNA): TGTGCCATCAGTGGTGTTTTAGCAAAAAGTTCCTACGAGCAGTACTTC.

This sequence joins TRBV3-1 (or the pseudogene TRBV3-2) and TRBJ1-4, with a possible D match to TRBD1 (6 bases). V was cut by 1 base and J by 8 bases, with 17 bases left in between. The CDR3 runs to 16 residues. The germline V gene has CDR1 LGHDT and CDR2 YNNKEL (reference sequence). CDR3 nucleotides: TGTGCCAGCAGCCAAGGATATCGGGGGGCAAGGGAAAAACTGTTTTTT. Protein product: CASSQGYRGAREKLFF.

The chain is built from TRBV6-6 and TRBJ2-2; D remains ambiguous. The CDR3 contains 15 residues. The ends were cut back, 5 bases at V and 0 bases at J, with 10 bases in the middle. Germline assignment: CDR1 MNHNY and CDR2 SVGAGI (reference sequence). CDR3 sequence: CASSTRHPNTGELFF. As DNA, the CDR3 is TGTGCCAGCAGTACTCGACACCCGAACACCGGGGAGCTGTTTTTT.

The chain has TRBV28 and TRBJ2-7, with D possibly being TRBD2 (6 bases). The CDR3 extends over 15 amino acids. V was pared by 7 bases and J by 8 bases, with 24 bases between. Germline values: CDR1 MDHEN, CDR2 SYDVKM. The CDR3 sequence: CASTTLGTGEHKQYF. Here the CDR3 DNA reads TGTGCCAGCACCACCCTGGGGACGGGAGAACACAAGCAGTACTTC.

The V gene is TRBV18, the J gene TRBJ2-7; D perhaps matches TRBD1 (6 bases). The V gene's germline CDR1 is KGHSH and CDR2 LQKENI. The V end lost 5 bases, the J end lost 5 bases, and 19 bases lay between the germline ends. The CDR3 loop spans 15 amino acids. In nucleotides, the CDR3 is TGTGCCAGCTCAGGTACAGGGAGAGGAACGGACGAGCAGTACTTC. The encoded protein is CASSGTGRGTDEQYF.